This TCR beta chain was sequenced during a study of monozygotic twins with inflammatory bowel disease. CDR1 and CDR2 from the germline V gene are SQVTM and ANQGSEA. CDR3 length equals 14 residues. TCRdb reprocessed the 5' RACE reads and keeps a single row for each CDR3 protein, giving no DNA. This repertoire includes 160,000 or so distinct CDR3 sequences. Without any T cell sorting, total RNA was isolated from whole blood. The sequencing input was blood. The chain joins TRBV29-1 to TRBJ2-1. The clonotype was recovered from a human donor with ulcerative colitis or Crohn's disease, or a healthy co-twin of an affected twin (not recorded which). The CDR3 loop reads CSVEELRSHNEQFF.